This T cell receptor (beta chain) was retrieved from a study of T cell responses to AZD1222 COVID-19 vaccine. Comments on this clone: Its antigen is undetermined.

V lost 1 base and J lost 6, with 6 bases in between. The CDR3 spans 13 residues. Germline lookup yields CDR1 LGHDT and CDR2 YNNKEL (reference sequence). Study findings and constraints: Compared with day 0, the breadth and depth of the Spike-specific TCR repertoire rose significantly after two doses of AZD1222. Clonal diversity was possibly underestimated, and white British individuals and females predominated among donors.

The data were produced by immunoSEQ multiplex PCR, yet TCRdb's version contains in-frame clones alone and is incomplete. The profile shows more than 95,000 clones, roughly 89% of them singletons. The clonotype was recovered from an adult in good health. The V call is TRBV3-1 (or the pseudogene TRBV3-2), the J call TRBJ2-2; D gene ambiguous. The sample in question was peripheral blood, obtained on day 0 of AZD1222 vaccination. CDR3 DNA: TGTGCCAGCAGCCAAGCCCAGGCCGGGGAGCTGTTTTTT. Translating it yields CASSQAQAGELFF.